This is a list of T cell receptor beta chains from one sample in a study of STAT5B mutations in CD4+ large granular lymphocyte leukemia. Method: immunoSEQ multiplex PCR; TCRdb's copy keeps in-frame clones and lacks some. The data show under 3,500 clones, 79% seen once. The sample comprised PBMCs. The source is a woman in her 70s with CD4+ T-cell large granular lymphocyte leukemia. Both conserved end residues are part of each CDR3. Fields, in order: J gene, clone size, D gene, V gene, CDR3 protein, CDR3 DNA. D genes are given only for firm matches. Not all rows give a size; the values are once, few, many and, for expanded clones, a class.

TRBJ2-3 NA TRBD2 TRBV10-2 CASSASGGTDTQYF TGCGCCAGCAGTGCCAGCGGGGGAACAGATACGCAGTATTTT
TRBJ1-1 once NA TRBV19 CASSSTGGKTEAFF TGTGCCAGTAGTTCGACAGGAGGTAAAACTGAAGCTTTCTTT
TRBJ1-4 NA TRBD1 TRBV27 CASSRQGGEKLFF TGTGCCAGCAGCAGACAGGGGGGTGAAAAACTGTTTTTT
TRBJ2-1 NA TRBD2 TRBV5-6 CASSLGGGRAGEQFF TGTGCCAGCAGCTTGGGGGGCGGGAGGGCTGGGGAGCAGTTCTTC
TRBJ2-7 once NA TRBV9 CASSPGGQVRSYEQYF TGTGCCAGCAGCCCGGGAGGACAGGTTAGGTCCTACGAGCAGTACTTC
TRBJ1-5 NA NA TRBV27 CASSTRDQPQHF TGTGCCAGCAGTACCCGGGACCAGCCCCAGCATTTT
TRBJ2-3 few TRBD2 TRBV5-1 CASSYGLVADTQYF TGCGCCAGCAGCTACGGACTAGTGGCAGATACGCAGTATTTT
TRBJ1-5 NA NA TRBV5-1 CASSAGDSNQPQHF TGCGCCAGCAGCGCAGGGGATAGCAATCAGCCCCAGCATTTT
TRBJ2-3 NA TRBD2 TRBV5-1 CASSLVAGVVTDTQYF TGCGCCAGCAGCTTGGTGGCGGGAGTGGTAACAGATACGCAGTATTTT
TRBJ1-1 large NA TRBV6-6 CASTVTGGNTEAFF TGTGCCAGCACCGTGACAGGAGGGAACACTGAAGCTTTCTTT
TRBJ1-3 NA NA TRBV6-1 CASSEGAGLSGNTIYF TGTGCCAGCAGTGAAGGGGCAGGACTCTCTGGAAACACCATATATTTT